The TCR beta chain under discussion was sequenced for a study of breast tumors, draining lymph nodes, adjacent tissues. Points on this clonotype: Its antigen is unidentified.

Study-wide findings and caveats: That most tumor T cells come from lymph nodes remained unproven. Tumors had less TCR diversity than lymph nodes, more than nontumor tissue.

The CDR3 spans 14 residues. Trimming at V came to 10 bases and at J to 9 bases, leaving 8 bases not matched to a gene. TCRdb re-called the multiplex PCR reads through MiXCR, storing one row per CDR3 protein. The table shows over 12,000 distinct CDR3 sequences, with more than 40% occurring only once. The chain uses TRBV12-3 or TRBV12-4 and TRBJ2-1; 14 bases agree with TRBD2. The receptor was isolated from a female donor with breast cancer. Some clones in this sample may be carry-over from other donors' samples. The specimen sequenced was tumor-adjacent breast tissue. The CDR3 reads CATKLGTSGSEQFF. The DNA for the CDR3 is TGTGCCACCAAACTAGGGACTAGCGGGAGTGAGCAGTTCTTC.